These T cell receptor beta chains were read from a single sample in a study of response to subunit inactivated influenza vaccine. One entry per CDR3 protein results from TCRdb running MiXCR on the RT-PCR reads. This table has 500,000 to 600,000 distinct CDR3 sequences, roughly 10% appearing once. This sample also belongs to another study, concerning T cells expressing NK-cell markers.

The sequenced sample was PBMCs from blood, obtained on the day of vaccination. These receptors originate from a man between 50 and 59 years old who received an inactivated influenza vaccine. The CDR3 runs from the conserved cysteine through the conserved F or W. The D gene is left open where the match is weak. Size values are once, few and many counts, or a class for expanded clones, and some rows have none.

cdr3_nt: TGCAGTGCTAGAGAACTAGCGGGGGCTCTAGAGACCCAGTACTTC; cdr3_aa: CSARELAGALETQYF; d_call: TRBD2; clone_size: -; v_call: TRBV20-1; cdr3_length: 15; j_call: TRBJ2-5
cdr3_nt: TGCAGTGCCCAAGGACAGTTGGGATACGAGCAGTACTTC; cdr3_aa: CSAQGQLGYEQYF; d_call: -; clone_size: -; v_call: TRBV20-1; cdr3_length: 13; j_call: TRBJ2-7
cdr3_nt: TGTGCCAGCAAGGGGGACCAGGGACAGCCCCAGCATTTT; cdr3_aa: CASKGDQGQPQHF; d_call: -; clone_size: few; v_call: TRBV2; cdr3_length: 13; j_call: TRBJ1-5
cdr3_nt: TGCGCCAGCAGCTTGTCAGGTCGCAATCAGCCCCAGCATTTT; cdr3_aa: CASSLSGRNQPQHF; d_call: -; clone_size: -; v_call: TRBV5-1; cdr3_length: 14; j_call: TRBJ1-5
cdr3_nt: TGTGCCAGCAGCCCAGACCGGGACAGCGGCTACACCTTC; cdr3_aa: CASSPDRDSGYTF; d_call: TRBD1; clone_size: -; v_call: TRBV7-2; cdr3_length: 13; j_call: TRBJ1-2
cdr3_nt: TGTGCCAGCAGCTTAGCGCGGTACGGCCCGAACACAGATACGCAGTATTTT; cdr3_aa: CASSLARYGPNTDTQYF; d_call: -; clone_size: -; v_call: TRBV7-2; cdr3_length: 17; j_call: TRBJ2-3
cdr3_nt: TGTGCCAGCAGTTCAGGGTTTAGCAATCAGCCCCAGCATTTT; cdr3_aa: CASSSGFSNQPQHF; d_call: -; clone_size: few; v_call: TRBV7-2; cdr3_length: 14; j_call: TRBJ1-5
cdr3_nt: TGCGCCAGCAGCTTGGCCCCACTAGCGGGGGCCGCAGATACGCAGTATTTT; cdr3_aa: CASSLAPLAGAADTQYF; d_call: TRBD2; clone_size: -; v_call: TRBV5-1; cdr3_length: 17; j_call: TRBJ2-3
cdr3_nt: TGTGCCAGCAGGGACAGGGATGAGCAGTACTTC; cdr3_aa: CASRDRDEQYF; d_call: TRBD1; clone_size: -; v_call: TRBV28; cdr3_length: 11; j_call: TRBJ2-7
cdr3_nt: TGTGCCAGCAGTCCCCGGGCAGGGGGAACCGGGGAGCTGTTTTTT; cdr3_aa: CASSPRAGGTGELFF; d_call: TRBD1; clone_size: few; v_call: TRBV12-3/TRBV12-4; cdr3_length: 15; j_call: TRBJ2-2
cdr3_nt: TGTGCCAGCAGTAGGTCGAACAGCAATCAGCCCCAGCATTTT; cdr3_aa: CASSRSNSNQPQHF; d_call: -; clone_size: -; v_call: TRBV6-1; cdr3_length: 14; j_call: TRBJ1-5
cdr3_nt: TGTGCCAGCAGCTTAGCGAGACAGGGTGGGGGCATGAACACTGAAGCTTTCTTT; cdr3_aa: CASSLARQGGGMNTEAFF; d_call: TRBD1; clone_size: few; v_call: TRBV7-2; cdr3_length: 18; j_call: TRBJ1-1
cdr3_nt: TGTGCCAGCAGCAAGCCCACGGACAGTCAAGAGACCCAGTACTTC; cdr3_aa: CASSKPTDSQETQYF; d_call: -; clone_size: -; v_call: TRBV5-5; cdr3_length: 15; j_call: TRBJ2-5
cdr3_nt: TGTGCCAGCTCACGAAGCGTCCAAGAGACCCAGTACTTC; cdr3_aa: CASSRSVQETQYF; d_call: -; clone_size: few; v_call: TRBV18; cdr3_length: 13; j_call: TRBJ2-5
cdr3_nt: TGCAGTGCCCAATCGCGAGGCGGACAGGGGAGGACAGATACGCAGTATTTT; cdr3_aa: CSAQSRGGQGRTDTQYF; d_call: TRBD1; clone_size: -; v_call: TRBV20-1; cdr3_length: 17; j_call: TRBJ2-3
cdr3_nt: TGTGCCAGCAGCTTGGGGACTTGGACACTTAACGGCTACACCTTC; cdr3_aa: CASSLGTWTLNGYTF; d_call: -; clone_size: few; v_call: TRBV5-6; cdr3_length: 15; j_call: TRBJ1-2
cdr3_nt: TGTGCCAGCAGCTTGAAGGGGAGGTTCCCCTACGAGCAGTACTTC; cdr3_aa: CASSLKGRFPYEQYF; d_call: -; clone_size: few; v_call: TRBV5-6; cdr3_length: 15; j_call: TRBJ2-7
cdr3_nt: TGTGCCAGCAGTCCCGCCAACCTCTACTCCTACGAGCAGTACTTC; cdr3_aa: CASSPANLYSYEQYF; d_call: -; clone_size: -; v_call: TRBV6-2/TRBV6-3; cdr3_length: 15; j_call: TRBJ2-7
cdr3_nt: TGCAGCGTTGAAGTAACCAAGTCTAGCACAGATACGCAGTATTTT; cdr3_aa: CSVEVTKSSTDTQYF; d_call: -; clone_size: few; v_call: TRBV29-1; cdr3_length: 15; j_call: TRBJ2-3
cdr3_nt: TGCGCCAGCAGCTTGGTCACGGATAGCACAGATACGCAGTATTTT; cdr3_aa: CASSLVTDSTDTQYF; d_call: -; clone_size: -; v_call: TRBV5-1; cdr3_length: 15; j_call: TRBJ2-3
cdr3_nt: TGCAGTGCTAGACCAGGAAACACTGAAGCTTTCTTT; cdr3_aa: CSARPGNTEAFF; d_call: -; clone_size: -; v_call: TRBV20-1; cdr3_length: 12; j_call: TRBJ1-1
cdr3_nt: TGTGCCAGCAGCCAAGAAAAGATATCCCCCGGGACAGGGGGCCTCAATGAGCAGTTCTTC; cdr3_aa: CASSQEKISPGTGGLNEQFF; d_call: TRBD1; clone_size: many; v_call: TRBV4-2; cdr3_length: 20; j_call: TRBJ2-1
cdr3_nt: TGCAGCGTTGAAGCCGGGTCCCGGGAGCTGTTTTTT; cdr3_aa: CSVEAGSRELFF; d_call: -; clone_size: -; v_call: TRBV29-1; cdr3_length: 12; j_call: TRBJ2-2
cdr3_nt: TGTGCCACCAGCAGAGAAGGCAGGCGCACCTTC; cdr3_aa: CATSREGRRTF; d_call: -; clone_size: -; v_call: TRBV15; cdr3_length: 11; j_call: TRBJ1-2
cdr3_nt: TGTGCCAGCAGCCTGATACGCAATTCACCCCTCCACTTT; cdr3_aa: CASSLIRNSPLHF; d_call: -; clone_size: few; v_call: TRBV5-8; cdr3_length: 13; j_call: TRBJ1-6
cdr3_nt: TGCAGTGCTAGTTGGTTAGCCAAAAACATTCAGTACTTC; cdr3_aa: CSASWLAKNIQYF; d_call: -; clone_size: few; v_call: TRBV20-1; cdr3_length: 13; j_call: TRBJ2-4
cdr3_nt: TGTGCCAGCAGTGCCTACAGGGGGCATGGCTACACCTTC; cdr3_aa: CASSAYRGHGYTF; d_call: TRBD1; clone_size: many; v_call: TRBV12-3/TRBV12-4; cdr3_length: 13; j_call: TRBJ1-2
cdr3_nt: TGTGCCAGCTCACCACCCCAGGGTGGTTCACCCCTCCACTTT; cdr3_aa: CASSPPQGGSPLHF; d_call: -; clone_size: -; v_call: TRBV18; cdr3_length: 14; j_call: TRBJ1-6
cdr3_nt: TGCGCCAGCAAAACCACATCAGGGGATTACGAGCAGTACTTC; cdr3_aa: CASKTTSGDYEQYF; d_call: -; clone_size: many; v_call: TRBV5-1; cdr3_length: 14; j_call: TRBJ2-7
cdr3_nt: TGTGCCAGCAGGAGGGACAGGGGGATAGATACGCAGTATTTT; cdr3_aa: CASRRDRGIDTQYF; d_call: TRBD1; clone_size: few; v_call: TRBV7-2; cdr3_length: 14; j_call: TRBJ2-3
cdr3_nt: TGTGCCAGCTCACCATACTCTAGCGGGACTTGGGATGAGCAGTTCTTC; cdr3_aa: CASSPYSSGTWDEQFF; d_call: TRBD2; clone_size: -; v_call: TRBV18; cdr3_length: 16; j_call: TRBJ2-1
cdr3_nt: TGTGCCAGCAGCTCGGACGGAGGCTATGGCTACACCTTC; cdr3_aa: CASSSDGGYGYTF; d_call: -; clone_size: -; v_call: TRBV7-6; cdr3_length: 13; j_call: TRBJ1-2
cdr3_nt: TGCGCCAGCAGCTTAACGGGGGACTCCTACGAGCAGTACTTC; cdr3_aa: CASSLTGDSYEQYF; d_call: -; clone_size: -; v_call: TRBV5-1; cdr3_length: 14; j_call: TRBJ2-7
cdr3_nt: TGTGCCAGCAGCCAAGTGTCGGGACAGATAGAGTTCTTC; cdr3_aa: CASSQVSGQIEFF; d_call: TRBD1; clone_size: few; v_call: TRBV3-1; cdr3_length: 13; j_call: TRBJ2-1
cdr3_nt: TGTGCCAGCAGCGCTTCCGGGACAGGGTACACAGATACGCAGTATTTT; cdr3_aa: CASSASGTGYTDTQYF; d_call: TRBD1; clone_size: -; v_call: TRBV9; cdr3_length: 16; j_call: TRBJ2-3